This T cell receptor beta chain was documented in a study of T cell responses to AZD1222 COVID-19 vaccine. The data were produced by immunoSEQ multiplex PCR, yet TCRdb's version contains in-frame clones alone and is incomplete. This sample yields some 110,000 clones, of which over 75% are seen a single time; about 2.5% belongs to the top ten. The CDR3 loop spans 14 amino acids. Germline loops: CDR1 LGHNA, CDR2 YSLEER. V was shortened by 4 bases and J by 3 bases, with 9 bases between the two germline ends. The specimen comprised peripheral blood, sampled on day 0 of AZD1222 vaccination. The rearrangement uses TRBV4-3 and TRBJ2-2; D is unclear. This sequence originates from an adult in good health. The DNA for the CDR3 is TGCGCCAGCAGCCCAGCGCCTTACACCGGGGAGCTGTTTTTT. Translated: CASSPAPYTGELFF.